This entry is about one TCR beta chain. Researchers barred patients who had uncontrolled infection, other autoimmune disease, pregnancy or lactation. Clinical symptoms, serum thyroxine and TRAb, thyroid ultrasound and orbital computed tomography together formed the diagnostic basis. The data originate from a study of T cells in Graves' hyperthyroidism and ophthalmopathy. RNA transcripts were the template for amplifying TCR beta CDR3 regions. Researchers ran a first-round RT-PCR on the TCR CDR3 using the HTBI primer set. TCRdb reanalysed the multiplex PCR reads using MiXCR and keeps one entry per CDR3 protein. The table includes approximately 490,000 distinct CDR3 sequences, roughly 22% detected once. This sequence originates from a woman in her 70s with Graves' ophthalmopathy. The sequenced sample was blood.

The CDR3 bases are TGTGCCACAGTTGTAGAAGACAACACTGAAGCTTTCTTT. Its translation is CATVVEDNTEAFF. The genes are TRBV10-3 and TRBJ1-1; D gene unclear. Looked up from germline, CDR1 is ENHRY and CDR2 is SYGVKD. The CDR3 length is 13 residues. V was shortened by 10 bases and J by 2 bases, with 14 bases between the two germline ends.